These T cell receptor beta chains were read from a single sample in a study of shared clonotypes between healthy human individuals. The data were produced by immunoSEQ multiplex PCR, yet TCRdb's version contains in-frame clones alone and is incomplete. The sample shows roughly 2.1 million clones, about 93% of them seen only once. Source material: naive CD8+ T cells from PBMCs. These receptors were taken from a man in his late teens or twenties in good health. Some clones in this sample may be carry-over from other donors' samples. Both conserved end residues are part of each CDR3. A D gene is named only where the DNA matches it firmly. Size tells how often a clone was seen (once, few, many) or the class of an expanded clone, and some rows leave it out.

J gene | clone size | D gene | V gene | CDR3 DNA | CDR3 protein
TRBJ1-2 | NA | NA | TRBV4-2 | TGTGCCAGCAGCCAACGGACAGACTTTACCTATGGCTACACCTTC | CASSQRTDFTYGYTF
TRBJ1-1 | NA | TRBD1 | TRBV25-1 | TGTGCCAGCAGTGGGACAGGGTGGGACACTGAAGCTTTCTTT | CASSGTGWDTEAFF
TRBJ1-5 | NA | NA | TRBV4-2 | TGTGCCAGCAGCCCGACAGCTTATAGCAATCAGCCCCAGCATTTT | CASSPTAYSNQPQHF
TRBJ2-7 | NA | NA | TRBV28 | TGTGCCAGCAGTTTCCCTCCGGGCGGGTCTGACGAGCAGTACTTC | CASSFPPGGSDEQYF
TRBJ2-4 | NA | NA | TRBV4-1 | TGCGCCAGCAGCCAAGATTTGAGGGGAAACATTCAGTACTTC | CASSQDLRGNIQYF
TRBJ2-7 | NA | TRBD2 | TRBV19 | TGTGCCAGTAGCAGCGCCTGGGGACTAGCGGATTACGAGCAGTACTTC | CASSSAWGLADYEQYF
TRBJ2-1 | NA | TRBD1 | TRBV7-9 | TGTGCCAGCAGACTTCGACAGGGCAATGAGCAGTTCTTC | CASRLRQGNEQFF
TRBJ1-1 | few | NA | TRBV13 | TGTGCCAGCAGCTCCATGACCACTGGAGCTTTCTTT | CASSSMTTGAFF
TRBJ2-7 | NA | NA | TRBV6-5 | TGTGCCAGCAGTTACGGGGACGACTCCTACGAGCAGTACTTC | CASSYGDDSYEQYF
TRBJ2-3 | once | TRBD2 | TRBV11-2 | TGTGCCAGCAGCTTAATGGTAGCGGGGAACACAGATACGCAGTATTTT | CASSLMVAGNTDTQYF
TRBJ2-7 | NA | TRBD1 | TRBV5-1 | TGCGCCAGCACCCTAGAGGTACAGGGGGTCAACGAGCAGTACTTC | CASTLEVQGVNEQYF
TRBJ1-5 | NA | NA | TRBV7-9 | TGTGCCAGCAGCTTTGGGGGTCCGCCCCAGCATTTT | CASSFGGPPQHF
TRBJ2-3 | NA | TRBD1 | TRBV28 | TGTGCCAGCAGTTTATGGCAACAGGGGCAAAGGGATACGCAGTATTTT | CASSLWQQGQRDTQYF
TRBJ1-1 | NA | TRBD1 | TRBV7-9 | TGTGCCAGCAGCCGGGACAGGCCGACTGAAGCTTTCTTT | CASSRDRPTEAFF
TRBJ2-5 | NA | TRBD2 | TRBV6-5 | TGTGCCAGCACCCCCACTGCGGGAGAGGGGGAGACCCAGTACTTC | CASTPTAGEGETQYF
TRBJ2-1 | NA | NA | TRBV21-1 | TGTGCCAGCAGCAGGACGGCTCCGAGGCGCGGATCCTACAATGAGCAGTTCTTC | CASSRTAPRRGSYNEQFF
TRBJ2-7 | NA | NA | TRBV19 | TGTGCCAGTAGTCCAATTGGCCCCCTCGAGCAGTACTTC | CASSPIGPLEQYF
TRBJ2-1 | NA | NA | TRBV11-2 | TGTGCCAGCAGCCCCACGGTCAATGAGCAGTTCTTC | CASSPTVNEQFF
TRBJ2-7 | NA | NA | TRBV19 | TGTGCCAGTAGTATAGATGGGGGCAGGTGGTCTTACGAGCAGTACTTC | CASSIDGGRWSYEQYF
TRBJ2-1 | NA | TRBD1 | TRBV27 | TGTGCCAGCAGTTTGCTTATACAGGGGAATGAGCAGTTCTTC | CASSLLIQGNEQFF
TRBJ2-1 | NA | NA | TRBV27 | TGTGCCAGCAGCCTTGGGGCCCGCTACAATGAGCAGTTCTTC | CASSLGARYNEQFF
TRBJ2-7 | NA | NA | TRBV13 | TGTGCCAGCAGCTTAGGACTAAGGGTGGGCGAGCAGTACTTC | CASSLGLRVGEQYF
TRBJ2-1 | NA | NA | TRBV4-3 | TGCGCCAGCAGCCCAGACTACCCAAATGAGCAGTTCTTC | CASSPDYPNEQFF
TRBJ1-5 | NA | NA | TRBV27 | TGTGCCAGCAGTCCCCAGGGGTGGCAGCCCCAGCATTTT | CASSPQGWQPQHF
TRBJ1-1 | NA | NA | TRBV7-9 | TGTGCCAGCAGCTACGGGATCACTGAAGCTTTCTTT | CASSYGITEAFF
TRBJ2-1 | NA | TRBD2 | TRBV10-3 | TGTGCCATCAGCAGCCCTAGCGGGAGTTCGTACAATGAGCAGTTCTTC | CAISSPSGSSYNEQFF
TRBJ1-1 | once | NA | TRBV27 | TGTGCCAGCAGTTTATCCCCCGGGACAAACACTGAAGCTTTCTTT | CASSLSPGTNTEAFF